The sequence of this T cell receptor (beta chain) was determined in a study of shared clonotypes between healthy human individuals. Original handling: Filtering was not the same, since immunoSEQ gave junction-only sequences without quality scores. Profiling relied on immunoSEQ multiplex PCR, and the TCRdb table lists in-frame clones only, not all of them. The V and J calls and clone size are taken from that table; D and trimming were inferred from the DNA. The profile shows more than 2 million clones, less than 95% of them singletons. The germline V gene encodes CDR1 SGHKS and CDR2 YYEKEE (reference sequence). The CDR3 contains 13 residues. CD45RO-negative, CCR7-selected cells formed the naive CD8 fraction, which excluded terminally differentiated effector memory CD45RA+ cells. Comments on this clone: What it binds is not known. One end of the junction is discordant with germline, which a read error may explain.

Study results and caveats: Incompleteness in sorted-subset sequencing, despite large depth, was shown by rarefaction.

V gene TRBV5-5 combines with J gene TRBJ2-1, with no clear D. Sequencing was performed on naive CD8+ T cells sorted from blood. The receptor's source is a man aged 18 to 29 in good health. The CDR3 sequence: CASSSTIYDEQFF. CDR3 DNA sequence: TGTGCCAGCAGCTCCACAATCTACGATGAGCAGTTCTTC.